These 5 T cell receptor beta chains originate from one sample sequenced in a study of blood T cell repertoires in COVID-19. TCRdb's table, derived via immunoSEQ multiplex PCR, lists solely in-frame clones and lacks some. The sample includes 95,000 to 150,000 clones, roughly 84% of them seen just once. The sequenced material came from PBMCs or T cells enriched from blood (not recorded which). The source is a woman aged 25 to 39 who had recovered from COVID-19.

The CDR3 DNA reads TGTGCCTGGAGCAGGGTGACCGGGGAGCTGTTTTTT. Translating gives CAWSRVTGELFF. V gene TRBV30 combines with J gene TRBJ2-2; D possibly corresponds to TRBD1 (5 bases). Germline CDR1 is GTSNPN and CDR2 is SVGIG (reference sequence). The CDR3 is 12 amino acids. Trimming took off 3 bases at V and 5 bases at J, with 7 bases between the two ends.

This clone occurred a few times. V and J are TRBV24-1 and TRBJ2-7; 8 positions match TRBD1. The V gene end was trimmed by 0 bases and the J gene end by 7 bases; junction bases not matched to a gene: 1. CDR3 length equals 13 residues. The germline V gene encodes CDR1 KGHDR and CDR2 SFDVKD. CDR3 DNA sequence: TGTGCCACCAGTGATTTGCGACAGGGGGAGCAGTACTTC. It translates to CATSDLRQGEQYF.

The chain couples TRBV7-2 to TRBJ1-3; 7 nucleotides agree with TRBD1. CDR3 size: 15 residues. Germline CDR1 and CDR2: SGHTA and FQGNSA. V shed 5 bases, J shed 8 bases, and the junction held 12 bases outside the gene matches. This CDR3 is CASSQRKGALDTIYF. CDR3 sequence (DNA): TGTGCCAGCAGCCAAAGAAAGGGGGCTCTAGACACCATATATTTT. Full variable domain (outside the CDR3, taken from reference TRBV7-2 and TRBJ1-3): GAGVSQSPSNKVTEKGKDVELRCDPISGHTALYWYRQSLGQGLEFLIYFQGNSAPDKSGLPSDRFSAERTGGSVSTLTIQRTQQEDSAVYLCASSQRKGALDTIYFGEGSWLTVV.

V is TRBV20-1 and J is TRBJ2-3, with 7 nucleotides matching TRBD2. This CDR3 region has 16 residues. In germline, CDR1 is DFQATT, CDR2 SNEGSKA (reference sequence). V shed 3 bases and J 2 bases; nucleotides not matched to a gene: 11. CDR3 nucleotide sequence: TGCAGTGCTAGTGGGGCGGCGGGAGTGTCCACAGATACGCAGTATTTT. Encoded protein: CSASGAAGVSTDTQYF.

The chain is built from TRBV28 and TRBJ2-7, with D perhaps TRBD2 (6 bases). The CDR3 length is 14 residues. The germline CDR1 and CDR2 sequences are MDHEN and SYDVKM. V was pared by 3 bases and J by 4 bases, with 13 bases between. The CDR3 DNA sequence: TGTGCCAGCAGTTTTTTACTAGCCCCTTACGAGCAGTACTTC. Residues: CASSFLLAPYEQYF.